The T cell receptor beta chain described here comes from a study of chemoradiotherapy in HPV16-positive cancers. As concerns this clone: As yet, its antigen is unknown.

The study's findings and limits: Candidate HPV-specific clones and E7-related TCR motifs grew in tumor during treatment.

With 3 bases clipped from V and 7 bases from J, the junction kept 5 bases outside the gene matches. Germline V gives CDR1 MNHNS, CDR2 SASEGT. This CDR3 has 15 amino acids. The repertoire was sequenced with immunoSEQ multiplex PCR; TCRdb's copy has only in-frame clones and lacks some. Found here are around 20,000 clones, approximately 73% of them singletons; the top ten hold around 2.5%. The V and J genes are TRBV6-1 and TRBJ1-4; TRBD1 aligns across 10 bases. The material was obtained from a patient who underwent chemoradiotherapy. The TCR comes from a human donor with HPV-associated anogenital cancer. The CDR3 loop reads CASSDDRGLREKLFF. In nucleotides, the CDR3 is TGTGCCAGCAGTGACGACAGGGGGCTACGTGAAAAACTGTTTTTT.